The 27 T cell receptor beta chains listed next were all sequenced from one sample in a study of OX40 agonist ivuxolimab in advanced cancers. The protocol was immunoSEQ multiplex PCR, while the TCRdb copy is restricted to in-frame clones and leaves out a portion. The sample yields under 15,000 clones, 81% seen once. The specimen was CD4+ or CD8+ T cells sorted from blood, collected in a trial of the OX40 agonist ivuxolimab. All receptors derive from an adult with an advanced solid tumor such as melanoma, head and neck, liver or kidney cancer.

This clone appeared a few times. The gene calls are TRBV29-1 and TRBJ2-3; 11 bases match TRBD2. CDR1 and CDR2 (germline): SQVTM, ANQGSEA. The V segment lost 7 bases and the J segment 0 bases; nucleotides outside the gene matches: 12. CDR3 length: 17 residues. This CDR3 reads CSAIAGGKQTSTDTQYF. The CDR3 region has the DNA TGCAGCGCCATAGCGGGAGGGAAACAAACTAGCACAGATACGCAGTATTTT.

V and J are TRBV28 and TRBJ1-1; 8 nucleotides align to TRBD1. CDR3 length: 17 amino acids. Germline V CDR1 and CDR2: MDHEN, SYDVKM. Losses at the gene ends were 2 bases for V and 4 bases for J; bases not matched to a gene: 12. CDR3 in DNA: TGTGCCAGCAGTTTAGCGGACAGGGAGGTTTGGGGCACTGAAGCTTTCTTT. As protein: CASSLADREVWGTEAFF.

This chain joins TRBV6-5 and TRBJ2-7, with 9 bases lining up with TRBD2. V was clipped by 5 bases and J by 4 bases; unmatched bases: 3. There are 13 residues in the CDR3. The germline V gene encodes CDR1 MNHEY and CDR2 SVGAGI. CDR3: CASSPSGMYEQYF. The DNA for the CDR3 is TGTGCCAGCAGTCCTAGCGGGATGTACGAGCAGTACTTC.

The chain links TRBV7-3 to TRBJ2-5; D remains unclear. The DNA end lines up better with TRBJ2-7; the J call may be wrong. Germline CDR1 reads SGHTA; CDR2 reads FQGTGA. This CDR3 has 13 residues. The CDR3 sequence is CASSLTLQNEQYF. The CDR3 DNA follows: TGTGCCAGCAGCTTAACGCTGCAGAACGAGCAGTACTTC.

This chain uses TRBV13 with TRBJ1-5; D is perhaps TRBD1 (6 bases). V was shortened by 3 bases and J by 2 bases, with 17 bases between the two germline ends. Per germline, CDR1 PRHDT and CDR2 FYEKMQ (reference sequence). The CDR3 length is 17 residues. Here the CDR3 reads CASSFRQVGDGNQPQHF. The DNA for the CDR3 is TGTGCCAGCAGCTTCCGACAGGTGGGGGATGGCAATCAGCCCCAGCATTTT. Looking up the rest from reference TRBV13 and TRBJ1-5 gives the full variable domain: AAGVIQSPRHLIKEKRETATLKCYPIPRHDTVYWYQQGPGQDPQFLISFYEKMQSDKGSIPDRFSAQQFSDYHSELNMSSLELGDSALYFCASSFRQVGDGNQPQHFGDGTRLSIL.

The V and J genes are TRBV11-2 and TRBJ2-1; 10 bases line up with TRBD1. The CDR3 length is 15 residues. J gave up 4 bases and V 3 bases, and 3 bases lay outside the gene matches. CDR1 is SGHAT and CDR2 is FQNNGV in the germline V gene. The CDR3 is CASSLRTGGYNEQFF. CDR3 nucleotide sequence: TGTGCCAGCAGCTTGAGGACAGGGGGATACAATGAGCAGTTCTTC.

The chain employs TRBV9 and TRBJ2-7; TRBD1 is a possible D gene (6 bases). Germline V gene sequence: CDR1 SGDLS, CDR2 YYNGEE. The CDR3 is made up of 13 amino acids. V was trimmed by 4 bases and J by 3 bases, leaving 11 bases between them. The CDR3 nucleotides read TGTGCCAGCAGCCTGACAGGACACTACGAGCAGTACTTC. This encodes CASSLTGHYEQYF.

The CDR3 nucleotides read TGTGCCAGTAGTATTGCAGGGGTTGCATTTGAAAAACTGTTTTTT. The encoded protein is CASSIAGVAFEKLFF. The chain recombines TRBV19 with TRBJ1-4; tentative D call: TRBD1 (6 bases). CDR1 and CDR2 from the germline V gene are LNHDA and SQIVND (reference sequence). The V end lost 3 bases, the J end lost 7 bases, and 15 bases lay between the germline ends. The CDR3 runs 15 residues.

The CDR3 DNA follows: TGCGCCAGCAGCGAAGGGTTGGGGGAGACCCAGTACTTC. It yields the protein CASSEGLGETQYF. The chain combines TRBV4-1 with TRBJ2-5; D gene unclear. Per the germline V gene, CDR1 is MGHRA and CDR2 is YSYEKL. V was cut by 5 bases and J by 5 bases, with 12 bases left in between. The length of the CDR3 is 13 residues.

The chain links TRBV9 to TRBJ1-1; 8 bases match TRBD1. The CDR3 sequence is 17 residues long. With 0 bases clipped from V and 3 bases from J, the junction kept 10 bases outside the gene matches. The germline CDR1 and CDR2 sequences are SGDLS and YYNGEE. CDR3 residues: CASSVERIRGPDTEAFF. DNA of the CDR3: TGTGCCAGCAGCGTAGAGCGGATCAGGGGGCCGGACACTGAAGCTTTCTTT.

The rearrangement joins TRBV10-3 to TRBJ2-1; 7 positions agree with TRBD2. V trimming: 6 bases; J trimming: 3 bases; junction bases outside the gene matches: 8. CDR1 and CDR2 from the germline V gene are ENHRY and SYGVKD. The CDR3 is made up of 15 amino acids. Here the CDR3 reads CAISLAAQFYNEQFF. CDR3 bases: TGTGCCATCAGCCTAGCGGCACAATTCTACAATGAGCAGTTCTTC.

CDR3 DNA sequence: TGTGCCAGCAGCGTAGGACAGGGCAATGAGCAGTTCTTC. Its translation is CASSVGQGNEQFF. V is TRBV9 and J is TRBJ2-1; TRBD1 agrees at 7 bases. Germline CDR1 is SGDLS and CDR2 is YYNGEE. After removal of 0 bases from V and 6 bases from J, the junction contained 0 bases not matched to a gene. The CDR3 is 13 residues long.

The J gene is TRBJ2-7, the V gene TRBV13; D may be TRBD2 (6 bases). The CDR3 sequence is 14 residues long. Trimming removed 1 base from V and 1 base from J, with 8 bases in between. CDR1 and CDR2 (germline): PRHDT, FYEKMQ (reference sequence). CDR3 DNA: TGTGCCAGCAGCTTAGTTGCGGGGTCCTACGAGCAGTACTTC. It is translated as CASSLVAGSYEQYF.

This clone has just a few counts. The chain recombines TRBV5-6 with TRBJ1-5; a weak D match, TRBD1 (5 bases). Trimming left V 3 bases short and J 7 bases short, with 11 bases between. Per the germline V gene, CDR1 is SGHDT and CDR2 is YYEEEE. This CDR3 is built from 13 residues. The CDR3 bases are TGTGCCAGCAGCTCCGGGGGGGGGCAGCCCCAGCATTTT. Its translation is CASSSGGGQPQHF.

The chain has TRBV5-5 and TRBJ1-1; no definite D call. Deletions cut 4 bases from V and 4 bases from J, with 14 bases between. CDR1 is SGHKS and CDR2 is YYEKEE in the germline V gene (reference sequence). The CDR3 runs 14 residues. The chain's CDR3 is CASSAVSPATEAFF. CDR3 nucleotides: TGTGCCAGCAGCGCCGTGTCTCCGGCCACTGAAGCTTTCTTT.

This clone has only a few counts. V and J are TRBV11-2 and TRBJ2-7, with 9 bases lining up with TRBD1. The CDR3 is made up of 19 amino acids. The V gene end was trimmed by 4 bases and the J gene end by 1 base; junction bases not matched to a gene: 17. Germline-derived CDR1 and CDR2 are SGHAT and FQNNGV. The CDR3 protein is CASSSNRGPADSRSYEQYF. DNA for the CDR3: TGTGCCAGCAGCTCAAACAGGGGGCCGGCCGACTCCAGGTCCTACGAGCAGTACTTC.

This clone was counted between two and nine times. The chain links TRBV5-6 to TRBJ2-1; possibly TRBD2 for D (6 bases). CDR1 is SGHDT, CDR2 YYEEEE, per germline. Between the trimmed V and J ends, which lost 4 bases and 9 bases, there was a span of 20 bases. The CDR3 sequence is 15 residues long. CDR3 sequence reads: CASSPGTSRSVEQFF. The CDR3 DNA is TGTGCCAGCAGCCCCGGCACTAGCCGGAGCGTTGAGCAGTTCTTC.

V usage is TRBV27 and J usage is TRBJ2-2; D is perhaps TRBD1 (5 bases). The CDR3 contains 13 residues. The ends were cut back, 5 bases at V and 7 bases at J, with 11 bases in the middle. The V gene's germline CDR1 is MNHEY and CDR2 SMNVEV (reference sequence). The CDR3, as DNA: TGTGCCAGCAGTCTAGACAGAATCGGGGAGCTGTTTTTT. It encodes CASSLDRIGELFF.

This chain links TRBV27 with TRBJ1-2; tentative D call: TRBD1 (5 bases). The germline gives CDR1 MNHEY, CDR2 SMNVEV (reference sequence). The CDR3 is made up of 15 amino acids. V lost 5 bases, J lost 8 bases, and 21 bases lay in between. CDR3 amino acids: CASSPYAGTVNGYTF. CDR3 sequence (DNA): TGTGCCAGCAGTCCGTACGCCGGGACGGTCAACGGCTACACCTTC.

In its sample, this clone was seen a few times. This rearrangement joins TRBV7-6 to TRBJ2-1; D might be TRBD1 or TRBD2, each matching 7 bases. Trimming shortened V by 6 bases and J by 8 bases, and 20 bases separated the two germline ends. Germline V gene data show CDR1 as SGHVS and CDR2 as FNYEAQ. This CDR3 contains 15 residues. The DNA of the CDR3 is TGTGCCAGCAGGGCAGGGGGGGGCGCGGGTGATGAGCAGTTCTTC. Translation: CASRAGGGAGDEQFF. Together with reference TRBV7-6 and TRBJ2-1, the CDR3 gives the full variable domain: GAGVSQSPRYKVTKRGQDVALRCDPISGHVSLYWYRQALGQGPEFLTYFNYEAQQDKSGLPNDRFSAERPEGSISTLTIQRTEQRDSAMYRCASRAGGGAGDEQFFGPGTRLTVL.

V usage is TRBV27 and J usage is TRBJ2-3; D possibly uses TRBD1 or TRBD2 (6 bases each). Germline lookup yields CDR1 MNHEY and CDR2 SMNVEV (reference sequence). V was cut by 1 base and J by 6 bases, with 14 bases left in between. This CDR3 spans 15 amino acids. The CDR3 bases are TGTGCCAGCAGTTTATTGGGGGGCAGGTTTGATACGCAGTATTTT. Its protein product is CASSLLGGRFDTQYF.

Sample share makes this clone medium-sized. This chain joins TRBV4-2 and TRBJ2-1; D is perhaps TRBD1 (6 bases). The germline gives CDR1 LGHNA, CDR2 YNFKEQ. Between the trimmed V and J ends, which lost 0 bases and 3 bases, there was a span of 12 bases. This CDR3 has 16 residues. The CDR3 loop reads CASSQEVDRFYNEQFF. In nucleotides, the CDR3 is TGTGCCAGCAGCCAAGAAGTGGACAGATTCTACAATGAGCAGTTCTTC.

This chain uses TRBV5-1 with TRBJ2-1; weak D call: TRBD2 (6 bases). The CDR3 spans 15 residues. Germline CDR1 and CDR2: SGHRS and YFSETQ. The V end was cut by 3 bases, the J end by 10 bases, with 20 bases between. The CDR3 region is CASSYYLRREREQFF. CDR3 nucleotides: TGCGCCAGCAGCTACTATCTGAGGAGGGAGAGAGAGCAGTTCTTC. The whole variable domain, filled in from reference TRBV5-1 and TRBJ2-1, reads KAGVTQTPRYLIKTRGQQVTLSCSPISGHRSVSWYQQTPGQGLQFLFEYFSETQRNKGNFPGRFSGRQFSNSRSEMNVSTLELGDSALYLCASSYYLRREREQFFGPGTRLTVL.

The chain couples TRBV19 to TRBJ2-1; 9 nucleotides agree with TRBD2. The CDR3 contains 15 residues. In germline, CDR1 is LNHDA, CDR2 SQIVND (reference sequence). V lost 7 bases and J lost 0; bases outside the gene matches: 4. As DNA, the CDR3 is TGTGCCAGTACACTAGCGGGTAGCTCCTACAATGAGCAGTTCTTC. Translating it yields CASTLAGSSYNEQFF.

This clone was detected a few times. V is TRBV7-9 and J is TRBJ2-1; 14 positions agree with TRBD2. With 1 base clipped from V and 9 bases from J, the junction kept 11 bases outside the gene matches. Germline loops: CDR1 SEHNR, CDR2 FQNEAQ (reference sequence). The CDR3 is made up of 18 amino acids. CDR3 in amino acids: CASSLEGGLAGVGGEQFF. In DNA form, the CDR3 reads TGTGCCAGCAGCTTAGAGGGGGGACTAGCGGGAGTCGGCGGTGAGCAGTTCTTC. The full variable domain, completed using reference TRBV7-9 and TRBJ2-1, is DTGVSQNPRHKITKRGQNVTFRCDPISEHNRLYWYRQTLGQGPEFLTYFQNEAQLEKSRLLSDRFSAERPKGSFSTLEIQRTEQGDSAMYLCASSLEGGLAGVGGEQFFGPGTRLTVL.

This clone showed up just a few times. The chain joins TRBV5-6 to TRBJ1-4; TRBD1 is a possible D gene (6 bases). Germline CDR1 SGHDT, CDR2 YYEEEE. The germline V and J ends were trimmed by 4 bases and 7 bases, with 23 bases remaining between them. This CDR3 contains 17 residues. This CDR3 reads CASSIIQGSVGTEKLFF. For the CDR3, the DNA is TGTGCCAGCAGCATCATTCAGGGGTCCGTGGGGACTGAAAAACTGTTTTTT.

The chain is built from TRBV13 and TRBJ2-1; 11 bases are a match to TRBD2. With V trimmed by 5 bases and J by 6 bases, 12 bases remained unmatched. The CDR3 length is 17 residues. CDR1 and CDR2 from the germline V gene are PRHDT and FYEKMQ (reference sequence). CDR3 residues: CASSDTSGRIKGNEQFF. In nucleotides, the CDR3 is TGTGCCAGCAGCGACACTAGCGGGAGAATTAAGGGCAATGAGCAGTTCTTC.